This entry concerns a single T cell receptor beta chain. Its recognized antigen is unknown. Base qualities were left out, and no much larger clone turns up one base away. The cohort comprised under 700 healthy bone marrow donors. Cohort members were all nominally healthy when sampled, although unrecorded immune exposures were likely present. The donor was CMV seropositive and was included in the group of 250 to 300 seropositive cohort members. A peripheral blood sample was collected from each donor, and TCR beta sequencing was performed on peripheral blood mononuclear cells. The Qiagen DNeasy Blood Extraction Kit was used to extract genomic DNA from the blood cell samples. The junction shows trimming of 0 bases on V and 3 bases on J, plus 15 bases between the germline ends. From the cysteine up to the phenylalanine, the CDR3 has a length of 15 residues. Of all the DNA, just the CDR3 is kept, 45 bases in frame from base 1. CDR1 and CDR2 were assigned from the germline V gene (reference sequence) as GTSNPN and SVGIG.

The library was prepared using the immunoSEQ multiplex PCR assay. For the multiplex PCR, a mixture combining 60 forward primers for TCR Vbeta segments and 13 reverse primers for TCR Jbeta segments was used. A multiplex PCR assay on genomic DNA amplified the CDR3 region of rearranged TCR beta genes. The Illumina HiSeq System was used to sequence the amplified TCR beta libraries as 87-base-pair reads. The authors' pipeline ran thus. A later analysis tallied around 82 million unique TCR beta chains across the approximately 670 repertoires, and some 12 million of those chains were shared by two or more donors. Raw reads were error-corrected and collapsed into unique sequences by a nearest-neighbor algorithm in which closely related sequences were merged to remove PCR and sequencing errors. To assign V, D and J gene segments, CDR3 sequences were aligned to IMGT reference sequences. For a sequence to be retained, at least a six-nucleotide match to both a V gene segment and a J gene segment was required. A rearrangement counted as productive if the CDR3 had no stop codons and remained in frame with V and J, and every other rearrangement counted as non-productive. Following IMGT convention, CDR3 was defined as the stretch from the second conserved V-encoded cysteine up to the conserved J-encoded phenylalanine. The earlier analysis of a few hundred of the donors excluded sequences that lacked an unambiguous match to a single V gene segment. In an earlier analysis of several hundred of the donors, V segments were called functional above 56.7% productive rearrangements and were called segregating when the between-donor standard deviation exceeded 5%. A statistical classification framework was developed to diagnose cytomegalovirus status using the catalog of TCR beta chain sequences. In a later analysis, TCR nucleotide sequences were compared against IMGT/GENE-DB human TR gene sequences so that V and J genes could be assigned. In a later analysis, CDR3 sequences and most-parsimonious VDJ recombination scenarios were assigned using the TCRdist pipeline. In a later analysis, each TCR beta chain was defined by its CDR3 amino acid sequence together with its V-gene family, and reads lacking a unique V-gene family were excluded. To address suspected cross-contamination and a sequencing artifact, a later analysis removed over 500 highly shared, low-generation-probability nucleotide sequences. In a later analysis, a clonal expansion index for each public chain was calculated from normalized within-repertoire ranks of inferred template counts. A later analysis computed generation probabilities with a VDJ recombination model fitted to out-of-frame rearrangements, and checked the results against IGoR. A later analysis scored TCR-TCR, TCR-HLA and TCR-CMV co-occurrence with hypergeometric tests, applying a repertoire-size bias correction to TCR pairs. To estimate false discovery rates, a later analysis permuted the HLA or CMV assignments 20 times. In a later analysis, co-occurring TCRs were grouped using DBSCAN, with TCRdist sequence similarity added in when clustering inside HLA-allele-positive subsets. For co-occurrence clustering, repertoires with fewer than 30,000 or more than 120,000 public chains were excluded, along with a handful of repertoires with anomalous nucleotide sharing. TCRdb retrieved this table from immuneACCESS and kept in-frame rearrangements only. Not all clones are present; in checked studies, unresolved V genes account for under half, and no reason is known for the remainder. V and J calls and clone size come straight from that table; D and trimming were deduced from the DNA. The sample table contains 65,000 to 85,000 clones; only one count was recorded for 78% of them. The leading ten clones occupy roughly 8.9% of the sample.

This sample stems from a study of cytomegalovirus exposure and HLA in healthy donors (TCRdb year 2017). Concerning the study at large: An earlier analysis of several hundred of the donors reported 250 to 300 Gb of sequence data and 100 million to 130 million unique TCR beta sequences from some 180 million T cells. A later analysis re-analyzed previously published TCR beta repertoires from 600 to 850 donors and added high-resolution HLA genotyping to study TCR occurrence patterns. Alongside the repertoire data, information on donor age, sex, ethnicity and CMV serostatus was compiled. To predict cytomegalovirus infection status, the study brought together high-throughput TCR immunosequencing, statistical association of individual TCRs with disease status, and machine learning. In a later genetic analysis, genome-wide SNP genotypes for about three fifths of the 666 donors were used, and that subset was treated as a discovery cohort. Of the 398 genotyped donors, 65% to 90% fell in the genetic ancestry cluster associated with self-reported Caucasian donors. Using immunosequencing, the study profiled T cell repertoires from 666 subjects and related those repertoires to cytomegalovirus serostatus. Every discovery cohort repertoire had been produced on one sequencing platform. Because of strong linkage in the cohort, five DR-DQ haplotypes were treated as single units for association and clustering. In an earlier analysis of 587 of the donors, high-throughput TCR beta sequencing was used to judge whether each TCR beta V gene segment behaved as functional or pseudogenic. Among over 350 genotyped donors of the cohort, an average of approximately 250,000 unique TCR beta nucleotide sequences were sequenced per donor, roughly a sixth of them non-productive. Typing coverage varied by locus: about 620-630 donors for A, B, C, DRB1 and DQB1; roughly 510 for DQA1; some 610 for DPA1; 400 to 480 for DPB1. Class I and class II HLA loci were covered by the typing at four-digit resolution. The later analysis used no new phenotypic data to find candidate immune exposures, relying instead on TCR beta sequences and their occurrence across donors. Besides the first cohort of 500 to 700 subjects, a separate validation cohort made up of over a hundred different subjects was used. The study aimed to test whether signatures of past pathogen exposure could be identified by cataloging public T cell receptors. An early release covering roughly 580 HLA-typed donors comprised 250 to 350 gigabases of sequencing data and around 86 million unique TCR sequences. What the study reported, not specific to this receptor: For the cohort, immune exposure information was limited to CMV serostatus. In the study, 150 to 200 TCR beta chains were listed as associated with cytomegalovirus. Specific HLA alleles were associated with 15,000 to 20,000 TCR beta sequences at a false discovery rate of 0.05 in a later analysis. The 87-base-pair reads could not distinguish some IMGT-functional V segments, including TRBV6-2 and TRBV6-3, so those segments were excluded. Linkage disequilibrium might explain the correlated functional status among segregating V segments, but an unknown experimental factor could not be ruled out. In an earlier analysis of 450 to 750 of the donors, most TCR beta V segments appeared in productive rearrangements about 87% or about 30% of the time, broadly matching IMGT annotations. In a later analysis, TCR association rates were found to vary across HLA loci, with the most associated TCRs seen for DRB1 alleles and the fewest for HLA-C alleles. The cohort was sequenced for TCR beta chains only, and without alpha or paired-chain data the features that could be detected were limited. A further reported finding was that TCR beta sequences accurately predicted the HLA-A and HLA-B alleles for most subjects in the first cohort. A later genetic analysis associated a missense DCLRE1C variant with V-gene and J-gene trimming of TCR beta chains, and an independent cohort replicated the association. In a later analysis, HLA-associated TCR beta chains were found to be more clonally expanded and to have lower generation probabilities than equally common non-associated chains. Most CMV-associated TCR beta chains appeared to be HLA-restricted in a later analysis, and the HLA associations seemed to be driven largely by CMV exposure. Several of the top co-occurrence clusters appeared to be linked to parvovirus B19, influenza, CMV and Epstein-Barr virus, according to a later analysis. In a later genetic analysis, fewer N-insertions in productive TCRs were reported among donors in an Asian-associated ancestry cluster than the roughly 700-donor mean. A few of the identified cytomegalovirus-associated TCR beta chains were confirmed in vitro to be specific for cytomegalovirus antigens. Most TCR sequences were observed very rarely across donors, whereas some public TCRs were present in many individuals. HLA typing was unavailable for some donors at each locus, so association tests used only the typed subset. About 17 rarely observed V segments, including chromosome 9 orphons, were excluded from the earlier analysis of 550 to 700 of the donors because counts were too low. A cluster of highly shared sequence variants was judged likely to be a technical artifact of the sequencing pipeline. The classifier was reported to diagnose cytomegalovirus status with high specificity and sensitivity in both the original and validation cohorts. Sequencing depth was assumed to be roughly uniform across donors in the presence/absence analyses, though that assumption may not hold. The authors suggested that the approach could potentially be generalized to other disease states and immunological phenotypes. When HLA alleles, especially DR and DQ, strongly co-occurred, attributing TCR associations to individual alleles was difficult.

Recombination connected TRBV30 to TRBJ2-7; the D segment cannot be called with confidence. Material for sequencing was PBMCs. The receptor comes from a woman aged 35 to 49 in good health and CMV-seropositive. The sequenced DNA is TGTGCCTGGAGTGTAATCCGGCAGGCAGGCTACGAGCAGTACTTC. Its protein reads: CAWSVIRQAGYEQYF.